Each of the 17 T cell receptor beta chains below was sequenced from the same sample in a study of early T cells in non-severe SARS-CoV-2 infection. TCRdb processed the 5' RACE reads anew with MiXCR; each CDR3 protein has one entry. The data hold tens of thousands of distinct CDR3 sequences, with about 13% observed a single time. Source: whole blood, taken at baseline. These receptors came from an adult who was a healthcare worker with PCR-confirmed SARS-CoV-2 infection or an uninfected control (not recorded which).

The CDR3 is CASMTGSSYEQYF. DNA for the CDR3: TGTGCCAGCATGACAGGGTCCTCCTACGAGCAGTACTTC. V usage is TRBV2 and J usage is TRBJ2-7, with 7 bases that match TRBD1. The junction had 3 bases not matched to a gene; V was cut back by 7 bases and J by 0 bases. The CDR3 totals 13 residues. Looked up from germline, CDR1 is SNHLY and CDR2 is FYNNEI.

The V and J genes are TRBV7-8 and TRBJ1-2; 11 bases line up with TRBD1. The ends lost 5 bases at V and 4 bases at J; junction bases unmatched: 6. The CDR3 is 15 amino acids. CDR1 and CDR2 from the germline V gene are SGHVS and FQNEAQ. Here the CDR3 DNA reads TGTGCCAGCAGCCCCACCGGGACAGGGGGCTATGGCTACACCTTC. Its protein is CASSPTGTGGYGYTF.

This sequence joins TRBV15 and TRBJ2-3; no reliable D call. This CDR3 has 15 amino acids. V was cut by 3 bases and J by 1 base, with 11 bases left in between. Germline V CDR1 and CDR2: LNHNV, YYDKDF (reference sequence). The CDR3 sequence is CATSSSLSRTDTQYF. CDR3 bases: TGTGCCACCAGCAGCTCGCTATCTCGCACAGATACGCAGTATTTT.

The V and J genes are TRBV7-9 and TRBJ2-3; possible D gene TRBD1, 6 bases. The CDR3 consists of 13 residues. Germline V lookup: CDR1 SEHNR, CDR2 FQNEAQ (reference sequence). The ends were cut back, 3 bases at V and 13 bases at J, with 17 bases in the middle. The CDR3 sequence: CASSFGRDTSEYF. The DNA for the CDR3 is TGTGCCAGCAGCTTCGGCCGGGACACGTCTGAGTATTTT.

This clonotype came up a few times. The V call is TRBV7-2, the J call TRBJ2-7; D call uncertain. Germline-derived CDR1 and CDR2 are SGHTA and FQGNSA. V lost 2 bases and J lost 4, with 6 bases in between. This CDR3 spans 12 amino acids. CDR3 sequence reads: CASSLTSYEQYF. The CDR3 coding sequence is TGTGCCAGCAGCTTAACATCTTACGAGCAGTACTTC.

CDR3 bases: TGTGCCAGCAGCCGTCCCGCTAGCGGGAGCCAACGTCCCAATGAGCAGTTCTTC. Its translation: CASSRPASGSQRPNEQFF. This chain joins TRBV7-9 and TRBJ2-1, with 10 positions matching TRBD2. CDR3 length: 18 amino acids. The germline V gene encodes CDR1 SEHNR and CDR2 FQNEAQ (reference sequence). With V trimmed by 5 bases and J by 6 bases, 16 bases remained unmatched.

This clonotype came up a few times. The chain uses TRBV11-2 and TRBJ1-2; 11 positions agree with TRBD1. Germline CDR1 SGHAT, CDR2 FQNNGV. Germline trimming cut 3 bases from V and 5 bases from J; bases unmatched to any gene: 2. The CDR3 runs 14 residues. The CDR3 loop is CASSFGQGAYGYTF. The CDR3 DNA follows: TGTGCCAGCAGCTTCGGACAGGGGGCGTATGGCTACACCTTC. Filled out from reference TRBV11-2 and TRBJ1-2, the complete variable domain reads EAGVAQSPRYKIIEKRQSVAFWCNPISGHATLYWYQQILGQGPKLLIQFQNNGVVDDSQLPKDRFSAERLKGVDSTLKIQPAKLEDSAVYLCASSFGQGAYGYTFGSGTRLTVV.

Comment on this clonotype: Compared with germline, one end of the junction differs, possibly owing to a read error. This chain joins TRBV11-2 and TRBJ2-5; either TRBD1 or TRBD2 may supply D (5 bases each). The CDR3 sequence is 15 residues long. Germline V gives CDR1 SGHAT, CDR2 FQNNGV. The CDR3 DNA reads TGTGTCAGCCGCCGAATTCGGGGCACCAAAGAGACCCAGTACTTC. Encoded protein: CVSRRIRGTKETQYF.

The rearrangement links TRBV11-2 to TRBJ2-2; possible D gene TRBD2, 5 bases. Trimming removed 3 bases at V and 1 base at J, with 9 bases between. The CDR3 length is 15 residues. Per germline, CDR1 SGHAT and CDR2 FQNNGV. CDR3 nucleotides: TGTGCCAGCAGCTTTGTGACTATGAACACCGGGGAGCTGTTTTTT. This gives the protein CASSFVTMNTGELFF.

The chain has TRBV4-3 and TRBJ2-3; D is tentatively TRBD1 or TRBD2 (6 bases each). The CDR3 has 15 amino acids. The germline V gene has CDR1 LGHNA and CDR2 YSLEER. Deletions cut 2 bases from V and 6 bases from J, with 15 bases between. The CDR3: CASSQFSRGRDTQYF. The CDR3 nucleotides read TGCGCCAGCAGCCAATTCTCTAGGGGGAGGGATACGCAGTATTTT.

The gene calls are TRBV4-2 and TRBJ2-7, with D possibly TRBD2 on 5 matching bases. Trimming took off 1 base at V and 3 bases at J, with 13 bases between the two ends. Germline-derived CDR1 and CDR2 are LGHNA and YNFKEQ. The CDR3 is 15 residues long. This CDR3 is CASSQASRSHYEQYF. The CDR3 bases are TGTGCCAGCAGCCAAGCTAGCCGGTCCCACTACGAGCAGTACTTC.

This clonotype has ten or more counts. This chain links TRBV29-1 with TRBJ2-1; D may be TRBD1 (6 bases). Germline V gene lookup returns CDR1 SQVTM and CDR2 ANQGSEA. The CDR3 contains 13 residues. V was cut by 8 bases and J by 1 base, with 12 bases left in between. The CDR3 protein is CSSLGASYNEQFF. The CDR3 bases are TGCAGCTCCCTGGGGGCTTCCTACAATGAGCAGTTCTTC.

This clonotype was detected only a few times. In nucleotides, the CDR3 is TGTGCCAGCAGTCCGAGACAGGGAGGCTATGGCTACACCTTC. Translating it yields CASSPRQGGYGYTF. The chain employs TRBV6-6 and TRBJ1-2, with 7 bases fitting TRBD1. V gave up 5 bases and J gave up 4 bases; unmatched junction bases: 7. The CDR3 extends over 14 amino acids. Germline values: CDR1 MNHNY, CDR2 SVGAGI (reference sequence).

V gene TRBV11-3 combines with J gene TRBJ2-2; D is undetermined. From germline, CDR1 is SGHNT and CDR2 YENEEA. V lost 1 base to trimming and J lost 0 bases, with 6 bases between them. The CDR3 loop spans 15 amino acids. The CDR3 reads CASSLARTNTGELFF. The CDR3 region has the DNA TGTGCCAGCAGCTTAGCGCGGACGAACACCGGGGAGCTGTTTTTT.

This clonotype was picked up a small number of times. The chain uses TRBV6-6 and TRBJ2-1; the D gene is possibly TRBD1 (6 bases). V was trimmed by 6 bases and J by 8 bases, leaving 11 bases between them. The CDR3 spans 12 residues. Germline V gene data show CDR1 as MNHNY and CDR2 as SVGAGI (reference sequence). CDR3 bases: TGTGCCAGCAGCGAACAGGGCTATGAGCAGTTCTTC. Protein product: CASSEQGYEQFF.

The CDR3 reads CASSRQGGNEQFF. The CDR3 DNA is TGTGCCAGCTCTAGACAGGGAGGCAATGAGCAGTTCTTC. The chain carries TRBV18 and TRBJ2-1; tentative D call: TRBD1 (7 bases). The CDR3 covers 13 residues. Germline lookup yields CDR1 KGHSH and CDR2 LQKENI. Trimming cost V 6 bases and J 6 bases, with 12 bases left between them.

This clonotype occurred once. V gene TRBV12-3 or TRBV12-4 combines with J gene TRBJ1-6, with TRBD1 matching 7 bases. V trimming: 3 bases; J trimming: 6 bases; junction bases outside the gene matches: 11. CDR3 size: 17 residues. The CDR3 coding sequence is TGTGCCAGCAGTTTGCTGGGATCGGGACAGTTTAATTCACCCCTCCACTTT. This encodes CASSLLGSGQFNSPLHF.